This T cell receptor (beta chain) comes out of a study of shared clonotypes between healthy human individuals. To note about this clone: Its antigen remains unknown.

Study results and limitations: The study found about 4.6% of naive CD4 clonotypes shared across a few donors. The study drew on few donors, limiting represented genetic and exposure-history diversity.

The run depth of the assay was deep. Sequenced by immunoSEQ multiplex PCR; TCRdb stores in-frame clones only, minus some. The repertoire holds millions of clones, 90% to 95% seen once, with 0.1% to 0.15% in the top ten. Germline V lookup: CDR1 SQVTM, CDR2 ANQGSEA. Between the trimmed V and J ends, which lost 4 bases and 1 base, there was a span of 5 bases. This CDR3 spans 12 amino acids. The receptor's source is a man aged 18-30 years in good health. The V call is TRBV29-1, the J call TRBJ2-4; either TRBD1 or TRBD2 may supply D (5 bases each). Sample: naive CD4+ T cells sorted from blood. Described subset: CD45RA+ positively selected. The CDR3 sequence: CSVGGAKNIQYF. The CDR3 DNA is TGCAGCGTTGGGGGGGCCAAAAACATTCAGTACTTC.